This TCR beta chain is drawn from a study of T cell repertoires in cytomegalovirus infection. Study details: Public TCR beta signature analysis indicated the presence of both CMV infection and matching HLA type. Study conclusions and caveats: Cumulated frequencies of public TCR beta families served to identify carriers of CMV plus the relevant HLA. Ex vivo, HLA-C-restricted CMV-specific TCR beta clonotypes prevailed over the rest of the response.

The V gene's germline CDR1 is MNHEY and CDR2 SMNVEV (reference sequence). Deletions cut 3 bases from V and 1 base from J, with 8 bases between. The CDR3 spans 14 residues. TCRdb re-called the reads with MiXCR, one entry per CDR3 protein. This sample has more than 500,000 distinct CDR3 sequences, with about 15% found just once. This clonotype was counted many times. Its specificity is not known. V is TRBV27 and J is TRBJ2-3, with no clear D. The source of this sequence is a human donor in good health (CMV status not recorded). Some clones in this sample may be carry-over from other donors' samples. The sample taken for sequencing was CD8+ T cells from PBMCs. In nucleotides, the CDR3 is TGTGCCAGCAGTTTGTACACAGGCACAGATACGCAGTATTTT. This sequence encodes CASSLYTGTDTQYF.